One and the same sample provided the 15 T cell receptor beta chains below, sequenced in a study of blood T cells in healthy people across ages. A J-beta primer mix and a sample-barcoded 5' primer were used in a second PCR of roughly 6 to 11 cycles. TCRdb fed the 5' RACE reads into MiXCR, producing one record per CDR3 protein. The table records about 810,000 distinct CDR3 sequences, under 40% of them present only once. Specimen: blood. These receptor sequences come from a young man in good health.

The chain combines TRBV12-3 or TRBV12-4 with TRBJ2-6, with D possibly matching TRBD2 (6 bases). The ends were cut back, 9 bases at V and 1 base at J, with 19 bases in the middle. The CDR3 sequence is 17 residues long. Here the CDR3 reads CASGRGRAESGANVLTF. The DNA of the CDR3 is TGTGCCAGTGGGCGGGGCAGGGCTGAATCTGGGGCCAACGTCCTGACTTTC.

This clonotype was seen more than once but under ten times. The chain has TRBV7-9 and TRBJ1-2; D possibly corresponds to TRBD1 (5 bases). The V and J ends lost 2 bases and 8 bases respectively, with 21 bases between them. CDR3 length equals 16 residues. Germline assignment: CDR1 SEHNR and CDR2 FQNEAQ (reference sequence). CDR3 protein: CASSLSGTAHTEGYTF. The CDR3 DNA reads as TGTGCCAGCAGCTTATCAGGGACGGCCCACACCGAAGGCTACACCTTC.

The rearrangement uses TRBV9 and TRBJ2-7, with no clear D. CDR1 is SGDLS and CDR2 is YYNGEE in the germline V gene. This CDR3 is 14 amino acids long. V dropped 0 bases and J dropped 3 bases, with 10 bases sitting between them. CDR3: CASSVADGRYEQYF. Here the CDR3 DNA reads TGTGCCAGCAGCGTAGCTGACGGCCGCTACGAGCAGTACTTC.

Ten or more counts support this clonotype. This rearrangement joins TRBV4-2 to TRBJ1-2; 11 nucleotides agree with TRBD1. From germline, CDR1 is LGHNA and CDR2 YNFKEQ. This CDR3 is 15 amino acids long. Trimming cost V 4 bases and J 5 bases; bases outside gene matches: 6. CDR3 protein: CASSRDRGKGYGYTF. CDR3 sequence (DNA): TGTGCCAGCAGCCGGGACAGGGGGAAGGGGTATGGCTACACCTTC.

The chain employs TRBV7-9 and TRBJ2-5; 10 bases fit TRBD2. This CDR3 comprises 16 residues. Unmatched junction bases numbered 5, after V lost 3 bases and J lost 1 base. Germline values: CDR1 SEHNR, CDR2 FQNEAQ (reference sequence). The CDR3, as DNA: TGTGCCAGCAGCTTCACGACTAGCGGGTCCCAAGAGACCCAGTACTTC. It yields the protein CASSFTTSGSQETQYF.

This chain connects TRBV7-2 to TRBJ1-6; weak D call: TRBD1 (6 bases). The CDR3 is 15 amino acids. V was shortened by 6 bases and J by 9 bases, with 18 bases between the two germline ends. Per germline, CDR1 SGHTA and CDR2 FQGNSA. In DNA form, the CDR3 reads TGTGCCAGCAGGATAAACAGGGAGGTCAGTTCACCCCTCCACTTT. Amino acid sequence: CASRINREVSSPLHF. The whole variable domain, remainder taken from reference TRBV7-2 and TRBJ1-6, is GAGVSQSPSNKVTEKGKDVELRCDPISGHTALYWYRQSLGQGLEFLIYFQGNSAPDKSGLPSDRFSAERTGGSVSTLTIQRTQQEDSAVYLCASRINREVSSPLHFGNGTRLTVT.

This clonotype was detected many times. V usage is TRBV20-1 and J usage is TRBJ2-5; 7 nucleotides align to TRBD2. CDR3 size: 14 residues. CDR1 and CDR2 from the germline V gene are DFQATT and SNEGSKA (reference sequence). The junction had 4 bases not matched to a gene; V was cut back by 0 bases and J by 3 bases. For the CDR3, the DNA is TGCAGTGCTAGAGATCGGGGAGGGGAAGAGACCCAGTACTTC. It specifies CSARDRGGEETQYF.

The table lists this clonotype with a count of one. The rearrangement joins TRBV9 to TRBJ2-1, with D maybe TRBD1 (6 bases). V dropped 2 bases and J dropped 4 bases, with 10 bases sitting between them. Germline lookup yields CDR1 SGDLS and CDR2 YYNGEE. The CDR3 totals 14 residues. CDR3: CASSVRDTYNEQFF. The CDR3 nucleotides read TGTGCCAGCAGCGTCCGGGACACTTACAATGAGCAGTTCTTC.

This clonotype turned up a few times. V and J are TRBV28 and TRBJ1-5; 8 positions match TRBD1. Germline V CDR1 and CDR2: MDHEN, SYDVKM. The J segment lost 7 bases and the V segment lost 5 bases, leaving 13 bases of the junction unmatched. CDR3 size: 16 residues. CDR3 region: CASSLTPGGAGQPQHF. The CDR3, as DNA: TGTGCCAGCAGTCTAACTCCAGGGGGCGCAGGACAGCCCCAGCATTTT.

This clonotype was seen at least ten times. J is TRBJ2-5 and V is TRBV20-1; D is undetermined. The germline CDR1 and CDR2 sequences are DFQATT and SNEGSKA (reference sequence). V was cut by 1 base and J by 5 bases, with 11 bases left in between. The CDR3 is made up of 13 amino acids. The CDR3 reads CSARVDSSETQYF. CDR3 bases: TGCAGTGCTAGAGTCGATAGCTCGGAGACCCAGTACTTC.

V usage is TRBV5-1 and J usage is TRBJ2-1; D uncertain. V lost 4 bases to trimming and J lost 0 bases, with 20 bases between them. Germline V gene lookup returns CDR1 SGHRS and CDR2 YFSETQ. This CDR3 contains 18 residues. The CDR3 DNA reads TGCGCCAGCAGCCAAGACGTAGGGCTGCGTAGCTCCTACAATGAGCAGTTCTTC. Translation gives CASSQDVGLRSSYNEQFF.

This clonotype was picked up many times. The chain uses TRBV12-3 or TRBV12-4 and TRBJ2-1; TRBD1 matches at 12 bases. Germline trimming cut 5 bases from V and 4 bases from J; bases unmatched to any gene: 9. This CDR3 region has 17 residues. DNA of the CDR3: TGTGCCAGCAGTACCACCCGGGACAGGGGGCCGTACAATGAGCAGTTCTTC. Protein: CASSTTRDRGPYNEQFF.

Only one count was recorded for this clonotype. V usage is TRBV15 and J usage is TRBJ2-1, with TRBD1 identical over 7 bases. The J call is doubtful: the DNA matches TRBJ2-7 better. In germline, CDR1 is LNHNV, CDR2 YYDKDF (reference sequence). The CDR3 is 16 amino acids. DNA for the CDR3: TGTGCCACCAGCAGAGATTCACAGGGGCTTGAGGATGAGCAGTACTTC. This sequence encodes CATSRDSQGLEDEQYF.

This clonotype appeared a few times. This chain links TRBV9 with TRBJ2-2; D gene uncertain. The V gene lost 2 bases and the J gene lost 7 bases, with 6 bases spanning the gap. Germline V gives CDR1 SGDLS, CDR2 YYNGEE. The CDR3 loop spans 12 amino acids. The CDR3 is CASSVDSGELFF. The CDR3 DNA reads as TGTGCCAGCAGCGTGGATAGCGGGGAGCTGTTTTTT.

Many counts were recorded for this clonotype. The DNA of the CDR3 is TGCAGTGCTACCCTCGGCGGGGGGGACTACAATGAGCAGTTCTTC. This translates into CSATLGGGDYNEQFF. The V gene is TRBV20-1, the J gene TRBJ2-1; 9 nucleotides align to TRBD2. Trimming removed 4 bases from V and 3 bases from J; junction bases left unmatched: 7. This CDR3 comprises 15 residues. Germline V CDR1 and CDR2: DFQATT, SNEGSKA (reference sequence).